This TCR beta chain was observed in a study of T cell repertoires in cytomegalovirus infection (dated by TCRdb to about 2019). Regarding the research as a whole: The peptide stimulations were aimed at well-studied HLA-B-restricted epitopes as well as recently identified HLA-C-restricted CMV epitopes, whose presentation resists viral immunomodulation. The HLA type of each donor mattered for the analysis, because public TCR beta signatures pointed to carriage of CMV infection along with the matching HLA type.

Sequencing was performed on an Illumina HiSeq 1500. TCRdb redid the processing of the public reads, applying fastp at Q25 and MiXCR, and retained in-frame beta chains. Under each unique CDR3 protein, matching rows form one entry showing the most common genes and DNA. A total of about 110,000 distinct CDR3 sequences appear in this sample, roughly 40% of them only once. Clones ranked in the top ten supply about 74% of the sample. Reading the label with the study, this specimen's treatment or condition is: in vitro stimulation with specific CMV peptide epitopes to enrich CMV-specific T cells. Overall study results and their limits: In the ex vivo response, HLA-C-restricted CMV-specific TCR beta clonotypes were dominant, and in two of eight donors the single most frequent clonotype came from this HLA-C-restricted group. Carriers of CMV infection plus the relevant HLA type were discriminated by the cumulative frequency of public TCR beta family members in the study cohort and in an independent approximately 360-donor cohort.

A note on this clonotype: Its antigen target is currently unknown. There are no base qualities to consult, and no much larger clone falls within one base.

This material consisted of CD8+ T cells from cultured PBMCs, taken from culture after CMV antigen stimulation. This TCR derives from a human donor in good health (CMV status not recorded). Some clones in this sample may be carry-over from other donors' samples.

The DNA sequence is given as TGTGCCAGCAGTTTATCCCCTCTTGGCGAGCAGTACTTC. It translates as CASSLSPLGEQYF. The sequence is built from TRBV27 and TRBJ2-7, with no D gene named confidently. The CDR3 sequence holds 13 residues, the cysteine and phenylalanine included. Only CDR3 DNA is held: 39 bases, read in frame from base 1. CDR1 and CDR2, looked up from the germline V gene (reference sequence), are MNHEY and SMNVEV. V sheds 0 bases and J sheds 6 bases, leaving 9 bases between their ends.